This T cell receptor (beta chain) was captured by sequencing in a study of CD8+ T cells in alopecia areata. Looking at the study overall: Those patients who were treated received oral tofacitinib, which was given at 5 to 10 mg twice daily for moderate-to-severe alopecia areata.

The V end lost 7 bases, the J end lost 0 bases, and 17 bases lay between the germline ends. CDR1 is SQVTM and CDR2 is ANQGSEA in the germline V gene. The CDR3 consists of 15 residues. Sequencing used cDNA as its template, made by extracting RNA and reverse transcribing it. Assay used: immunoSEQ multiplex PCR; TCRdb lists only in-frame clones, some missing. This table has some 130,000 clones, approximately 49% appearing once. This clone has a handful of counts. The antigen remains undetermined. Study results and limitations: It was less clear whether patients shared TCRs than it was in mice, possibly because of HLA. Lesional tissue from the scalp (especially in alopecia totalis/universalis) showed higher clonality than normal scalp.

PBMCs, the starting material, were the source of sorted CD4+ and CD8+ T cells. This clonotype was sampled from a human donor with alopecia areata. The chain joins TRBV29-1 to TRBJ2-3, with D perhaps matching TRBD2 (6 bases). The starting material was CD8+ T cells sorted from blood, obtained at week 0. CDR3 sequence reads: CSAAGRPSSTDTQYF. The CDR3 coding sequence is TGCAGCGCCGCAGGGAGGCCCTCTAGCACAGATACGCAGTATTTT.